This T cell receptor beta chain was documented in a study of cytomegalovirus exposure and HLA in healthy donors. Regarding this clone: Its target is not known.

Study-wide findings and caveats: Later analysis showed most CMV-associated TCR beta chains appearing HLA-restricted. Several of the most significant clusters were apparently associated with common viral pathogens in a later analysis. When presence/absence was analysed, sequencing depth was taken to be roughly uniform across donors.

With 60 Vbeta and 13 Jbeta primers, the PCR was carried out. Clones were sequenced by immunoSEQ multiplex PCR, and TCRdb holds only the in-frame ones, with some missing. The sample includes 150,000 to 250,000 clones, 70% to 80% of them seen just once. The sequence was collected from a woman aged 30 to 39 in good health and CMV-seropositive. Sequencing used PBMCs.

CDR3 DNA sequence: TGCGCCAGCAGCCAAGAGGGGGCTGGTATGGCTGGGGCCAACGTCCTGACTTTC. As protein: CASSQEGAGMAGANVLTF. The chain carries TRBV4-3 and TRBJ2-6; D may be TRBD1 (6 bases). Trimming pared 0 bases from V and 2 bases from J, leaving 14 bases between. The CDR3 contains 18 residues. CDR1 is LGHNA, CDR2 YSLEER, per germline.